A selection of T cell receptor beta chains follows, all from one sample in a study of cytomegalovirus exposure and HLA in healthy donors. This table comes from immunoSEQ multiplex PCR, and its TCRdb copy is limited to in-frame clones, with some not included. The data hold about 180,000 clones, with 81% observed a single time. Sequenced sample: PBMCs. Receptors originate from a woman younger than 45 in good health and CMV-seronegative. Each CDR3 is given with its conserved first and last residue. D genes are given only for firm matches. Clone size is given for some rows only: seen once, a few or many times, or a class if the clone is expanded.

d_call,j_call,clone_size,v_call,cdr3_nt,cdr3_aa
.,TRBJ1-4,few,TRBV9,TGTGCCAGCAGCACACTCGACAGGACATCTGCAACTAATGAAAAACTGTTTTTT,CASSTLDRTSATNEKLFF
TRBD1,TRBJ1-5,.,TRBV19,TGTGCCAGTAGTATGGGCTCAGGGGGCCGGCCCCAGCATTTT,CASSMGSGGRPQHF
.,TRBJ1-1,.,TRBV6-5,TGTGCCAGCACCCGGGAGGCCTTGAACACTGAAGCTTTCTTT,CASTREALNTEAFF
.,TRBJ2-2,.,TRBV7-9,TGTGCCAGCAGCTTAGACAGGACCGGGGAGCTGTTTTTT,CASSLDRTGELFF
TRBD1,TRBJ1-1,.,TRBV28,TGTGCCAGCAATATACAGGGGGCAAGGACTGAAGCTTTCTTT,CASNIQGARTEAFF
TRBD2,TRBJ2-7,.,TRBV27,TGTGCCAGCAGTTTCACGGACGGGACTAGTATGTACGAGCAGTACTTC,CASSFTDGTSMYEQYF
.,TRBJ2-3,.,TRBV10-2,TGCGCCAGCAGTGAAGAAGCGGATACTAGCACAGATACGCAGTATTTT,CASSEEADTSTDTQYF
.,TRBJ2-5,.,TRBV2,TGTGCCAGCAGTGAAGCGAGGCGGGGAAGGGGACAAGAGACCCAGTACTTC,CASSEARRGRGQETQYF
TRBD1,TRBJ1-5,.,TRBV6-5,TGTGCCAGCAGTGGGACAGGGGGTCCCAATCAGCCCCAGCATTTT,CASSGTGGPNQPQHF
.,TRBJ2-2,few,TRBV9,TGTGCCAGCAGCCCATCAAACACCGGGGAGCTGTTTTTT,CASSPSNTGELFF
TRBD1,TRBJ2-7,.,TRBV7-9,TGTTCCAGCAGCCCCCGACAGGGTTCCGACTCCTACGAGCAGTACTTC,CSSSPRQGSDSYEQYF
.,TRBJ1-5,.,TRBV6-5,TGTGCCAGCAGTTCCGTGCGGGGCAATCAGCCCCAGCATTTT,CASSSVRGNQPQHF
TRBD1,TRBJ1-4,.,TRBV28,TGTGCCAGCAGTTCTGCGGGTGCGGGACAGGGTGGACGGGGCACTAATGAAAAACTGTTTTTT,CASSSAGAGQGGRGTNEKLFF
.,TRBJ1-3,.,TRBV12-1,TGTGCCAGCAGCTCAGAGCTGAAATATGGACAGCTCTTCTCTGGAAACACCATATATTTT,CASSSELKYGQLFSGNTIYF
TRBD2,TRBJ2-7,.,TRBV11-2,TGTGCCAGCAGCTTAGGGTGGACTAGCGGGAGTATCTACGAGCAGTACTTC,CASSLGWTSGSIYEQYF
TRBD2,TRBJ2-1,.,TRBV11-2,TGTGCCAGCATCAAAACCCCGGGACTAGCGGGAGGACATGAGCAGTTCTTC,CASIKTPGLAGGHEQFF
.,TRBJ1-5,.,TRBV19,TGTGCCAGTAGTCGACCGGGACAACGAAATCAGCCCCAGCATTTT,CASSRPGQRNQPQHF
.,TRBJ2-3,few,TRBV6-1,TGTGCCAGCAGTGTGCCAGCGCTGAGCACAGATACGCAGTATTTT,CASSVPALSTDTQYF
.,TRBJ1-6,.,TRBV7-8,TGTGCCAGCAGCCTAAAGGGACTCTCACTCACGAATAATTCACCCCTCCACTTT,CASSLKGLSLTNNSPLHF
.,TRBJ1-5,.,TRBV4-1,TGCGCCAGCAGCCAGGAGGGGTCCCCCTATCAGCCCCAGCATTTT,CASSQEGSPYQPQHF
.,TRBJ2-7,once,TRBV7-2,TGTGCCAGCAGCCCCGAGCGGAGCTCCTACGAGCAGTACTTC,CASSPERSSYEQYF
.,TRBJ2-6,.,TRBV6-6,TGTGCCAGCAGCAAATCTGGGGCCAACGTCCTGACTTTC,CASSKSGANVLTF
TRBD1,TRBJ1-3,.,TRBV9,TGTGCCAGCAACCTCGGGACAGGGTCTGGAAACACCATATATTTT,CASNLGTGSGNTIYF
TRBD1,TRBJ2-5,.,TRBV5-4,TGTGCCAGCAGGACAGGGACCGGGGAGACCCAGTACTTC,CASRTGTGETQYF
TRBD1,TRBJ1-6,once,TRBV7-2,TGTGCCAGCAGAAATCCCGGGACAGGGGTATGGGAGCTCCACTTT,CASRNPGTGVWELHF
TRBD2,TRBJ2-3,.,TRBV5-1,TGCGCCAGCAGCTGGGGACTAGCGACCGATACGCAGTATTTT,CASSWGLATDTQYF
TRBD1,TRBJ1-2,.,TRBV11-2,TGTGCCAGCAGCCCCCTTAGGGGGCGTAGCTATGGCTACACCTTC,CASSPLRGRSYGYTF
.,TRBJ1-1,.,TRBV6-6,TGTGCCAGCAGCCTCATGGCGGACACTGAAGCTTTCTTT,CASSLMADTEAFF
.,TRBJ2-1,.,TRBV7-2,TGTGCCAGCAGCTTAACGGCTAGCTCTGATGAGCAGTTCTTC,CASSLTASSDEQFF
TRBD2,TRBJ2-7,.,TRBV7-9,TGTTCCAGCAGCTTAGCGGGAGTTGAGCAGTACTTC,CSSSLAGVEQYF
.,TRBJ1-5,few,TRBV2,TGTGCCAGCAGTGATGGGTTAAGGGGGTTCAATCAGCCCCAGCATTTT,CASSDGLRGFNQPQHF
TRBD2,TRBJ2-3,.,TRBV20-1,TGCAGTGCTGGACTAGCAGATACGCAGTATTTT,CSAGLADTQYF
.,TRBJ2-7,few,TRBV4-1,TGCGCCAGCAGCCAAGTAGGAGTCTCCTACGAGCAGTACTTC,CASSQVGVSYEQYF
.,TRBJ2-6,.,TRBV14,TGTGCCAGCAGCCTCAGTGGGGCCAACGGCCTGACTTTC,CASSLSGANGLTF
TRBD2,TRBJ2-3,once,TRBV5-4,TGTGCCAGCAGCTCACTAGCGGGAGCGGAAAGCGATACGCAGTATTTT,CASSSLAGAESDTQYF
.,TRBJ2-7,few,TRBV6-6,TGTGCCAGCAGCCTTAAGCCGACCTACGAGCAGTACTTC,CASSLKPTYEQYF
TRBD2,TRBJ2-1,.,TRBV5-1,TGCGCCAGCAGCTTGTCGAGCACAACTAGCGGAGCGTACAATGAGCAGTTCTTC,CASSLSSTTSGAYNEQFF
TRBD1,TRBJ1-1,.,TRBV4-1,TGCGCCAGCAGCCAGGCTGACAGGGACCTGGGTGAAGCTTTCTTT,CASSQADRDLGEAFF
.,TRBJ2-7,.,TRBV9,TGTGCCAGCAGCGTAGGAGGTGAGGTCCACGAGCAGTACTTC,CASSVGGEVHEQYF
.,TRBJ2-1,.,TRBV7-2,TGTGCCAGCAGTCTGTCGGGGAGCTCCTACAATGAGCAGTTCTTC,CASSLSGSSYNEQFF
.,TRBJ1-1,.,TRBV7-9,TGTGCCAGCAGCCCCTTTGGGCAGGGCCTTGGCATGAACACTGAAGCTTTCTTT,CASSPFGQGLGMNTEAFF
.,TRBJ2-1,.,TRBV7-8,TGTGCCAGCAGCTTACAGGGCTACCTCAACAATGAGCAGTTCTTC,CASSLQGYLNNEQFF
.,TRBJ2-7,.,TRBV9,TGTGCCAGCAGCAAAAGAGACAGCAGCTCCTACGAGCAGTACTTC,CASSKRDSSSYEQYF
.,TRBJ2-7,.,TRBV5-1,TGCGCCAGCAGCCCCATGGACTCTTACGAGCAGTACTTC,CASSPMDSYEQYF
.,TRBJ1-5,.,TRBV27,TGTGCCAGCAGTTTATACGGGGGGCGCTTAAGCAATCAGCCCCAGCATTTT,CASSLYGGRLSNQPQHF
TRBD1,TRBJ2-2,few,TRBV5-1,TGCGCCAGCAGCTTACTGGGACAGGGGGCGGTCGGGGAGCTGTTTTTT,CASSLLGQGAVGELFF
TRBD1,TRBJ1-5,.,TRBV29-1,TGCAGCGTACGGACAGGGGATCAGCCCCAGCATTTT,CSVRTGDQPQHF
.,TRBJ1-1,.,TRBV28,TGTGCCAGCAGTTCTGGAGGGACTGAAGCTTTCTTT,CASSSGGTEAFF